This is a list of T cell receptor beta chains from one sample in a study of beta chain features in type 1 diabetes. Repertoires were generated with immunoSEQ multiplex PCR, while TCRdb's copy carries only in-frame clones and drops some. This sample has roughly 700,000 clones, with around 15% found just once. The source material was naive CD4+ T cells from blood. The receptors shown here come from a man in his late teens or twenties with type 1 diabetes. CDR3s include the opening cysteine and the closing phenylalanine or tryptophan. Fields, in order: CDR3 length, D gene, J gene, clone size, V gene, CDR3 protein. D genes are given only for firm matches. Clone size appears in some rows only: once, few, many, or a class for an expanded clone.

CDR3 length: 15; D gene: TRBD1; J gene: TRBJ1-1; clone size: -; V gene: TRBV13; CDR3 protein: CASSSGTDNWIEAFF
CDR3 length: 15; D gene: TRBD2; J gene: TRBJ2-1; clone size: -; V gene: TRBV18; CDR3 protein: CASSPPALAGSEQFF
CDR3 length: 15; D gene: -; J gene: TRBJ2-5; clone size: -; V gene: TRBV12-5; CDR3 protein: CASGLVLAAQETQYF
CDR3 length: 14; D gene: -; J gene: TRBJ1-2; clone size: few; V gene: TRBV23-1; CDR3 protein: CASSLRPTNYGYTF
CDR3 length: 12; D gene: -; J gene: TRBJ2-1; clone size: few; V gene: TRBV2; CDR3 protein: CASSGHRGEQFF
CDR3 length: 16; D gene: TRBD1; J gene: TRBJ1-1; clone size: once; V gene: TRBV5-1; CDR3 protein: CASSPWTGSVNTEAFF
CDR3 length: 13; D gene: -; J gene: TRBJ2-7; clone size: -; V gene: TRBV27; CDR3 protein: CASSPSWGFAQYF
CDR3 length: 15; D gene: TRBD1; J gene: TRBJ1-1; clone size: -; V gene: TRBV5-1; CDR3 protein: CASSLGQALNTEAFF
CDR3 length: 14; D gene: TRBD1; J gene: TRBJ2-2; clone size: few; V gene: TRBV5-4; CDR3 protein: CASSIPTGPGELFF
CDR3 length: 16; D gene: -; J gene: TRBJ2-7; clone size: -; V gene: TRBV11-3; CDR3 protein: CASSLATAPGIYEQYF
CDR3 length: 16; D gene: TRBD1; J gene: TRBJ1-1; clone size: few; V gene: TRBV5-6; CDR3 protein: CASSLAWDRGRAEAFF
CDR3 length: 14; D gene: TRBD1; J gene: TRBJ2-5; clone size: few; V gene: TRBV5-1; CDR3 protein: CASSPGQGQETQYF
CDR3 length: 13; D gene: -; J gene: TRBJ1-5; clone size: few; V gene: TRBV30; CDR3 protein: CAWTDRRNQPQHF
CDR3 length: 11; D gene: -; J gene: TRBJ2-3; clone size: few; V gene: TRBV12-5; CDR3 protein: CASGLEYTQYF
CDR3 length: 15; D gene: TRBD1; J gene: TRBJ2-3; clone size: -; V gene: TRBV10-3; CDR3 protein: CAISTGTGGKDTQYF
CDR3 length: 15; D gene: TRBD1; J gene: TRBJ1-4; clone size: few; V gene: TRBV25-1; CDR3 protein: CASSAPGQGVLKLFF
CDR3 length: 14; D gene: -; J gene: TRBJ2-5; clone size: -; V gene: TRBV5-1; CDR3 protein: CASSLEGDQETQYF
CDR3 length: 14; D gene: -; J gene: TRBJ2-3; clone size: -; V gene: TRBV7-9; CDR3 protein: CASSFGGGTDTQYF
CDR3 length: 12; D gene: -; J gene: TRBJ1-6; clone size: -; V gene: TRBV5-4; CDR3 protein: CASSPLNSPLHF
CDR3 length: 14; D gene: -; J gene: TRBJ2-2; clone size: few; V gene: TRBV30; CDR3 protein: CAWSVSQNTGELFF
CDR3 length: 10; D gene: -; J gene: TRBJ1-2; clone size: few; V gene: TRBV9; CDR3 protein: CASSGYGYTF
CDR3 length: 15; D gene: -; J gene: TRBJ1-5; clone size: -; V gene: TRBV6-5; CDR3 protein: CASSRTPEGNQPQHF
CDR3 length: 13; D gene: TRBD1; J gene: TRBJ1-1; clone size: -; V gene: TRBV19; CDR3 protein: CASSIAGGTEAFF
CDR3 length: 14; D gene: -; J gene: TRBJ2-5; clone size: few; V gene: TRBV5-1; CDR3 protein: CASSRLQGGETQYF
CDR3 length: 10; D gene: -; J gene: TRBJ2-7; clone size: -; V gene: TRBV20-1; CDR3 protein: CSAGDYEQYF
CDR3 length: 14; D gene: TRBD1; J gene: TRBJ2-7; clone size: few; V gene: TRBV7-3; CDR3 protein: CASSSGQVPYEQYF
CDR3 length: 15; D gene: TRBD1; J gene: TRBJ1-3; clone size: -; V gene: TRBV5-1; CDR3 protein: CASSYDRASGNTIYF
CDR3 length: 13; D gene: -; J gene: TRBJ1-6; clone size: -; V gene: TRBV30; CDR3 protein: CAWTPPQGSPLHF
CDR3 length: 14; D gene: TRBD1; J gene: TRBJ1-2; clone size: -; V gene: TRBV7-8; CDR3 protein: CASSPQGAGYGYTF
CDR3 length: 12; D gene: -; J gene: TRBJ1-1; clone size: few; V gene: TRBV6-5; CDR3 protein: CASSYSGPGAFF
CDR3 length: 17; D gene: -; J gene: TRBJ1-4; clone size: few; V gene: TRBV7-6; CDR3 protein: CASSPSGNRVMGEKLFF